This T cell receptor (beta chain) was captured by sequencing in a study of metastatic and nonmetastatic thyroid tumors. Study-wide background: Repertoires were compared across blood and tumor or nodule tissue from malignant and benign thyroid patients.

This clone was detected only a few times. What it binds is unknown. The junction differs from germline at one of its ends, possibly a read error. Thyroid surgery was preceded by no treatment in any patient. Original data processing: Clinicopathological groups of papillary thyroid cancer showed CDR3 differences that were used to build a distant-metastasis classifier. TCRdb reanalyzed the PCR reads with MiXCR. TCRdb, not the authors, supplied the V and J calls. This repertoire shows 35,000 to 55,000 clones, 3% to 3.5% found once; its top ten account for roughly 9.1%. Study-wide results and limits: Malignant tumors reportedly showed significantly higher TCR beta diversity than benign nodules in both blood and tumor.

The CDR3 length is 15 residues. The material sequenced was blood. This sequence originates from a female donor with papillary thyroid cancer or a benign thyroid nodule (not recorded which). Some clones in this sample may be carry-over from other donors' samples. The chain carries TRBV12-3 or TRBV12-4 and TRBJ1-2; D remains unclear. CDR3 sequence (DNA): TGTGCCAGCAGTGCCGGGAACTCGGTTCACTATGTCTACACCTTC. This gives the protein CASSAGNSVHYVYTF.